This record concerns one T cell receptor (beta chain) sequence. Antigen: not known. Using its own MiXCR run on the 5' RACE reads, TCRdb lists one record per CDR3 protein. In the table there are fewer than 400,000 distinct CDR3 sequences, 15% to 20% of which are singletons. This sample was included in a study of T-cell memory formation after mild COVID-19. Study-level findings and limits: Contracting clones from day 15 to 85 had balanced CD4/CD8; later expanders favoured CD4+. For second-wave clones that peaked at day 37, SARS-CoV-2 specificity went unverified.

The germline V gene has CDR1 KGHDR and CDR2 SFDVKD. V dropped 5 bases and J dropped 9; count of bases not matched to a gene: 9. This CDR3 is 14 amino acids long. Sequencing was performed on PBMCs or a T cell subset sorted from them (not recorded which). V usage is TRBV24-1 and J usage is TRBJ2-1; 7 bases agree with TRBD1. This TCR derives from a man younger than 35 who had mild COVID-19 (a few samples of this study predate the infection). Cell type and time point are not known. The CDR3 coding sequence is TGTGCCACCAGTGGGGGACAGAGTAGAGGTGAGCAGTTCTTC. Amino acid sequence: CATSGGQSRGEQFF.